The rows below give T cell receptor beta chains drawn from one sample of a study of identical twins. Via MiXCR, TCRdb re-called the 5' RACE reads, giving one row per CDR3 protein. The sample lists 250,000 to 300,000 distinct CDR3 sequences, just under 9.5% occurring once. These data were also reused for a study on yellow fever vaccine responses in identical twins.

Sequencing input: CD8+ T cells sorted from blood. These receptors came from a woman between 18 and 29 years old in good health. CDR3s include the opening cysteine and the closing phenylalanine or tryptophan. The order of the fields is CDR3 protein, CDR3 DNA, J gene, D gene, clone size, V gene. D genes are given only for firm matches. Size tells how often a clone was seen (once, few, many) or the class of an expanded clone, and some rows leave it out.

CDR3 protein: CASSVESTHEKLFF
CDR3 DNA: TGTGCCAGCAGCGTAGAGTCGACCCACGAAAAACTGTTTTTT
J gene: TRBJ1-4
D gene: -
clone size: -
V gene: TRBV9

CDR3 protein: CASSLSPPHTGELFF
CDR3 DNA: TGTGCCAGCAGTTTAAGTCCACCACACACCGGGGAGCTGTTTTTT
J gene: TRBJ2-2
D gene: -
clone size: -
V gene: TRBV27

CDR3 protein: CASSRLRDRDTDTQYF
CDR3 DNA: TGTGCCAGCAGCCGGCTCCGGGACAGGGACACAGATACGCAGTATTTT
J gene: TRBJ2-3
D gene: TRBD1
clone size: few
V gene: TRBV27

CDR3 protein: CASSYEEGPGQNIQYF
CDR3 DNA: TGCGCCAGCAGCTACGAGGAGGGGCCAGGCCAAAACATTCAGTACTTC
J gene: TRBJ2-4
D gene: -
clone size: once
V gene: TRBV5-1

CDR3 protein: CASSQRRGLQNTEAFF
CDR3 DNA: TGTGCCAGCAGCCAAAGGAGGGGACTCCAGAACACTGAAGCTTTCTTT
J gene: TRBJ1-1
D gene: -
clone size: -
V gene: TRBV7-6

CDR3 protein: CSVEVGTNEQFF
CDR3 DNA: TGCAGCGTTGAAGTAGGTACGAATGAGCAGTTCTTC
J gene: TRBJ2-1
D gene: -
clone size: many
V gene: TRBV29-1

CDR3 protein: CSAPHHGAEGTGELFF
CDR3 DNA: TGCAGTGCTCCTCATCACGGGGCTGAGGGGACCGGGGAGCTGTTTTTT
J gene: TRBJ2-2
D gene: -
clone size: -
V gene: TRBV20-1

CDR3 protein: CSVEPGVHTGELFF
CDR3 DNA: TGCAGCGTTGAACCCGGGGTTCACACCGGGGAGCTGTTTTTT
J gene: TRBJ2-2
D gene: -
clone size: few
V gene: TRBV29-1

CDR3 protein: CASSPAPSVNEQFF
CDR3 DNA: TGTGCCAGCAGCCCAGCCCCATCTGTAAATGAGCAGTTCTTC
J gene: TRBJ2-1
D gene: -
clone size: few
V gene: TRBV6-1

CDR3 protein: CASSFATSGNTIYF
CDR3 DNA: TGTGCCAGCAGTTTCGCCACCTCTGGAAACACCATATATTTT
J gene: TRBJ1-3
D gene: -
clone size: many
V gene: TRBV28

CDR3 protein: CASSSTGGIIYGYTF
CDR3 DNA: TGTGCCAGCAGTTCGACAGGGGGCATTATCTATGGCTACACCTTC
J gene: TRBJ1-2
D gene: TRBD1
clone size: few
V gene: TRBV27

CDR3 protein: CASSLGQKTQYF
CDR3 DNA: TGTGCCAGCAGCTTAGGGCAAAAGACCCAGTACTTC
J gene: TRBJ2-5
D gene: -
clone size: -
V gene: TRBV11-2

CDR3 protein: CSARVSIDTQYF
CDR3 DNA: TGCAGTGCTAGAGTGTCAATCGATACGCAGTATTTT
J gene: TRBJ2-3
D gene: -
clone size: -
V gene: TRBV20-1

CDR3 protein: CASSQNRLAGEYNEQFF
CDR3 DNA: TGTGCCAGCAGTCAAAACCGATTAGCGGGAGAATACAATGAGCAGTTCTTC
J gene: TRBJ2-1
D gene: TRBD2
clone size: few
V gene: TRBV6-2/TRBV6-3

CDR3 protein: CAVGAGNRDTQYF
CDR3 DNA: TGTGCCGTGGGGGCGGGAAACCGAGATACGCAGTATTTT
J gene: TRBJ2-3
D gene: -
clone size: -
V gene: TRBV10-3

CDR3 protein: CASSLFPRQGVSYEQYF
CDR3 DNA: TGTGCCAGCAGCTTATTCCCCCGGCAGGGGGTATCCTACGAGCAGTACTTC
J gene: TRBJ2-7
D gene: TRBD1
clone size: -
V gene: TRBV7-9

CDR3 protein: CASSQDLAAIRGSPLHF
CDR3 DNA: TGTGCCAGCAGCCAAGATCTGGCGGCCATTCGGGGATCACCCCTCCACTTT
J gene: TRBJ1-6
D gene: -
clone size: -
V gene: TRBV3-1

CDR3 protein: CASSQGAGGSSYEQYF
CDR3 DNA: TGCGCCAGCAGCCAAGGAGCGGGAGGGAGCTCCTACGAGCAGTACTTC
J gene: TRBJ2-7
D gene: TRBD2
clone size: few
V gene: TRBV4-3

CDR3 protein: CASSSNRGLDTGELFF
CDR3 DNA: TGTGCCAGCAGCTCAAACAGGGGTCTTGACACCGGGGAGCTGTTTTTT
J gene: TRBJ2-2
D gene: TRBD1
clone size: -
V gene: TRBV7-9

CDR3 protein: CASSFYRTGNTEAFF
CDR3 DNA: TGTGCCAGCAGTTTTTACCGGACAGGTAACACTGAAGCTTTCTTT
J gene: TRBJ1-1
D gene: TRBD1
clone size: many
V gene: TRBV12-3/TRBV12-4

CDR3 protein: CAINSGLVTGPINGYTF
CDR3 DNA: TGTGCCATCAATTCGGGGCTGGTAACGGGACCGATAAATGGCTACACCTTC
J gene: TRBJ1-2
D gene: -
clone size: -
V gene: TRBV10-3

CDR3 protein: CASTNTEAFF
CDR3 DNA: TGTGCCAGCACCAACACTGAAGCTTTCTTT
J gene: TRBJ1-1
D gene: -
clone size: few
V gene: TRBV7-9

CDR3 protein: CSARQGTYEQYF
CDR3 DNA: TGCAGTGCTAGACAGGGGACCTACGAGCAGTACTTC
J gene: TRBJ2-7
D gene: -
clone size: few
V gene: TRBV20-1

CDR3 protein: CASSPRDRNTEAFF
CDR3 DNA: TGTGCCAGCTCACCCCGGGACAGGAACACTGAAGCTTTCTTT
J gene: TRBJ1-1
D gene: TRBD1
clone size: -
V gene: TRBV18

CDR3 protein: CASSLGAGHEQYF
CDR3 DNA: TGTGCCAGCAGCTTAGGGGCTGGGCACGAGCAGTACTTC
J gene: TRBJ2-7
D gene: -
clone size: -
V gene: TRBV13

CDR3 protein: CASRGLGGGELFF
CDR3 DNA: TGTGCCAGCAGAGGGCTTGGGGGCGGGGAGCTGTTTTTT
J gene: TRBJ2-2
D gene: -
clone size: -
V gene: TRBV7-3

CDR3 protein: CASSLGTSSGTDTQYF
CDR3 DNA: TGCGCCAGCAGCTTGGGGACTAGTTCTGGCACAGATACGCAGTATTTT
J gene: TRBJ2-3
D gene: TRBD2
clone size: many
V gene: TRBV5-1

CDR3 protein: CASSHLAGGLYNEQFF
CDR3 DNA: TGTGCCAGCAGCCATCTAGCGGGGGGGCTCTACAATGAGCAGTTCTTC
J gene: TRBJ2-1
D gene: TRBD2
clone size: many
V gene: TRBV14

CDR3 protein: CASSPADTGELFF
CDR3 DNA: TGTGCCAGCAGCCCGGCGGACACCGGGGAGCTGTTTTTT
J gene: TRBJ2-2
D gene: -
clone size: many
V gene: TRBV5-6

CDR3 protein: CASSSFDYNEQFF
CDR3 DNA: TGTGCCAGCAGCTCATTCGACTACAATGAGCAGTTCTTC
J gene: TRBJ2-1
D gene: -
clone size: many
V gene: TRBV7-8

CDR3 protein: CASSSSLEPDTQYF
CDR3 DNA: TGTGCCAGCAGCTCTAGCCTCGAACCAGATACGCAGTATTTT
J gene: TRBJ2-3
D gene: -
clone size: many
V gene: TRBV7-2

CDR3 protein: CASSPTAFYEQYF
CDR3 DNA: TGTGCCAGCAGCCCGACAGCCTTCTACGAGCAGTACTTC
J gene: TRBJ2-7
D gene: -
clone size: many
V gene: TRBV6-2/TRBV6-3

CDR3 protein: CASQEGQQYF
CDR3 DNA: TGTGCCAGCCAAGAGGGCCAGCAGTACTTC
J gene: TRBJ2-7
D gene: -
clone size: few
V gene: TRBV7-9

CDR3 protein: CSVEGTGNSADTQYF
CDR3 DNA: TGCAGCGTTGAAGGGACAGGGAATAGTGCAGATACGCAGTATTTT
J gene: TRBJ2-3
D gene: TRBD1
clone size: many
V gene: TRBV29-1